This T cell receptor beta chain came from a study of shared clonotypes between healthy human individuals. Some clones are missing from TCRdb's copy, which holds only in-frame ones; the method was immunoSEQ multiplex PCR. In the table there are roughly 2.5 million clones, around nine tenths of which are singletons. V lost 6 bases to trimming and J lost 5 bases; unmatched junction nucleotides: 3. Germline V lookup: CDR1 LGHNT, CDR2 FRNRAP. This CDR3 region has 13 residues. Study observations and caveats: A limitation of the genetic and exposure-history diversity represented arose from few donors.

Healthy and HIV-negative, the adult donors had no recent acute infections or vaccinations. Points on this clone: What it binds is unknown.

Sequencing input: naive CD4+ T cells sorted from blood. As for subset: CD45RA+ positively selected. The chain carries TRBV12-5 and TRBJ1-5; 8 bases match TRBD1. The clonotype was recovered from a man aged 18 to 30 in good health. CDR3 DNA sequence: TGTGCTAGTGGCGCGGACAGGGATCAGCCCCAGCATTTT. Translating it yields CASGADRDQPQHF.